One T cell receptor beta chain is described in this entry. Its specific antigen is unknown. No base qualities exist here, and no much larger clone lies one base off it. The collaborating institutions used their own protocols to collect whole blood in K2EDTA tubes. For TCRbeta analysis, collaborators shipped samples in one of three forms: frozen whole blood, isolated PBMCs, or DNA extracted from either of those sample types. These data originate in a study of blood T cell repertoires in COVID-19 (dated by TCRdb to 2018 to 2020). With respect to the entire study: Samples from collaborators originated in the United States, Italy and Spain and spanned both the acute and convalescent phases of COVID-19. The prospective study material was composed of cDNA or gDNA derived from T cells, B-cell-depleted T cells, or PBMCs. Subjects who had been exposed to COVID-19, were actively infected with it, or had recovered from it provided the deeply sampled blood TCRbeta repertoires that made up the dataset. A freely available public database, intended as a resource for researchers studying the immune response to SARS-CoV-2, is where the repertoires were released. Samples were obtained from the ongoing ImmuneRACE study (first 160 participants) and from 1,254 subjects provided by 6 global collaborators. Nearly every sample came with metadata listing a de-identified subject ID, COVID-19 status, age in years and sex. Where available, HLA class I and class II types were obtained from metadata supplied by the sample provider rather than from assay-based typing. Overall study outcomes, separate from this receptor: The quantity of clinical and demographic metadata differed by source and by participant and was supplied without curation.

Here V drops 4 bases and J drops 7 bases, and the junction holds 4 bases not matched to any gene. For CDR1 and CDR2, the germline V gene lists SGHTA and FQGTGA. Reading from cysteine to phenylalanine, the CDR3 counts 14 amino acids. Only the CDR3 region is kept as DNA, spanning 42 bases read in frame from base 1. The immunoSEQ Assay, a bias-controlled multiplex PCR, was used to amplify TCRbeta CDR3 regions from genomic DNA. From the authors' description of their analysis: The number of nucleated cells in each sample was estimated from the amplification of reference gene primers within the assay. To quantify the absolute abundance of each unique TCRbeta CDR3 rearrangement, sequence reads were collapsed and filtered. For each sample, productive Simpson clonality was calculated as the square root of Simpson's diversity index over productive rearrangements. TCRdb carries this immuneACCESS record with in-frame sequences only. Its versions omit some clonotypes, under half of them owing to an unresolved V gene in the studies checked, with the rest unexplained. The V and J calls and clone size are taken from that table; D and trimming were inferred from the DNA. Counted in this sample were 240,000 or so clones; around 85% of them appeared once. Roughly 6.3% of the sample is taken by the ten largest.

The sequence was collected from a man in his 60s with acute or convalescent COVID-19. Sequencing used peripheral blood. The chain links TRBV7-3 with TRBJ2-1; 10 bases in between match TRBD1. The CDR3 protein: CASSSDRGRNEQFF. In nucleotide form, the sequence is TGTGCCAGCAGCTCAGACAGGGGGCGGAATGAGCAGTTCTTC. Reference TRBV7-3 and TRBJ2-1 genes cover what lies past the CDR3, so the full variable domain is GAGVSQTPSNKVTEKGKYVELRCDPISGHTALYWYRQSLGQGPEFLIYFQGTGAADDSGLPNDRFFAVRPEGSVSTLKIQRTERGDSAVYLCASSSDRGRNEQFFGPGTRLTVL.